This is a list of T cell receptor beta chains from one sample in a study of blood T cell repertoires in COVID-19. Assay: immunoSEQ multiplex PCR; the TCRdb copy retains only in-frame clones and omits some. The table includes roughly 200,000 clones, roughly 80% detected once. Sequences were obtained from peripheral blood. These receptors all stem from a human donor in a cohort sampled during active COVID-19. The conserved cysteine and the conserved F or W are not part of the CDR3 here.

>TRBV2
ASSETGQF
>TRBV10-1
ASSERTGKNEQF
>TRBV4-1
ASSQQGFYGYT
>TRBV9
ASSVAGGNTGELF
>TRBV5-1
ASSLRLAGGNNEQF
>TRBV5-1
ASSLGGSWYNEQF
>TRBV6-5
ASSNQRTSTDTQY
>TRBV15
ATSRVRQYQPQH
>TRBV3-1/TRBV3-2
ASSQIVRGELF
>TRBV6-5
ASSYRRLGKETQY
>TRBV3-1/TRBV3-2
ASSQPGGRAADTQY
>TRBV5-4
ASSLPSGRAGYNEQF
>TRBV29-1
SVAGQPYEQY
>TRBV10-1
ASTVAGGPNTQY
>TRBV6-5
ASSYSGLPFGYT
>TRBV28
ASSFGGVRADTQY